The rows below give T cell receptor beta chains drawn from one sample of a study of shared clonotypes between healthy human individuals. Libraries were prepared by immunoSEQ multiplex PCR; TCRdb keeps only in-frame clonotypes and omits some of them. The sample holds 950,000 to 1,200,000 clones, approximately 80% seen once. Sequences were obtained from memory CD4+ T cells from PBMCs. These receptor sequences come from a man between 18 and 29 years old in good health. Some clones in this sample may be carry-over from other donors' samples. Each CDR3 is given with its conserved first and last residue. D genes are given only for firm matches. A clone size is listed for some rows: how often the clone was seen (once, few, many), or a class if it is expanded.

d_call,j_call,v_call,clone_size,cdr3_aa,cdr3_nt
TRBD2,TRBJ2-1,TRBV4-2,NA,CASSQAGLADNNEQFF,TGTGCCAGCAGCCAAGCCGGACTAGCAGACAACAATGAGCAGTTCTTC
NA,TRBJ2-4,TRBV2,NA,CASSGGGKAKNIQYF,TGTGCCAGCAGTGGAGGCGGGAAAGCCAAAAACATTCAGTACTTC
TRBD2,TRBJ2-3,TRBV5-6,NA,CASSLGASGRRGGDTQYF,TGTGCCAGCAGCTTGGGGGCTAGCGGTCGCCGCGGGGGAGATACGCAGTATTTT
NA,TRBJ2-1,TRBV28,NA,CASSPLRSRIGDNEQFF,TGTGCCAGCAGTCCATTACGGAGCCGCATTGGTGACAATGAGCAGTTCTTC
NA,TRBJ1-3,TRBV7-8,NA,CASSPKRTVSGNTIYF,TGTGCCAGCAGCCCGAAGAGGACAGTCTCTGGAAACACCATATATTTT
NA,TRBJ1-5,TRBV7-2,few,CASSLRLSNQPQHF,TGTGCCAGCAGTCTGAGGCTTAGCAATCAGCCCCAGCATTTT
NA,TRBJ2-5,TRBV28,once,CASASISEQETQYF,TGTGCCAGCGCCTCGATATCAGAACAAGAGACCCAGTACTTC
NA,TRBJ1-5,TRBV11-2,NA,CASSFPGYGQPQHF,TGTGCCAGCAGTTTTCCAGGGTATGGGCAGCCCCAGCATTTT
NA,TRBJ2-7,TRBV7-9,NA,CASSPTASYEQYF,TGTGCCAGCAGCCCGACGGCTTCCTACGAGCAGTACTTC
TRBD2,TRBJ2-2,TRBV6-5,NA,CASRNGGWAGELFF,TGTGCCAGCAGGAACGGGGGGTGGGCCGGGGAGCTGTTTTTT
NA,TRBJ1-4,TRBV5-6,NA,CASSLERAEKLFF,TGTGCCAGCAGCTTGGAACGGGCTGAAAAACTGTTTTTT
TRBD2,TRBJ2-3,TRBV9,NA,CASSVGLAQSTDTQYF,TGTGCCAGCAGCGTAGGACTAGCGCAAAGCACAGATACGCAGTATTTT
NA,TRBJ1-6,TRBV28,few,CASREQGTYNSPLHF,TGTGCCAGCAGGGAACAGGGAACCTATAATTCACCCCTCCACTTT
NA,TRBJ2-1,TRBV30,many,CAWSVGTAGGEQFF,TGTGCCTGGAGTGTCGGGACAGCGGGCGGTGAGCAGTTCTTC
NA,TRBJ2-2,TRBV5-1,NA,CASSSSGAGANTGELFF,TGCGCCAGCAGCTCATCGGGGGCGGGAGCGAACACCGGGGAGCTGTTTTTT
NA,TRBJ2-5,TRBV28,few,CASSNHRNQETQYF,TGTGCCAGCAGCAATCACCGGAATCAAGAGACCCAGTACTTC
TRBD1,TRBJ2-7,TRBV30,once,CAWSERQGLYEQYF,TGTGCCTGGAGCGAACGACAGGGGCTCTACGAGCAGTACTTC
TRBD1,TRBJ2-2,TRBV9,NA,CASSSLTTGGKRVGELFF,TGTGCCAGCAGTTCACTTACCACAGGGGGCAAAAGGGTCGGGGAGCTGTTTTTT
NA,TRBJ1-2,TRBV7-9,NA,CASSLVQGLGGYTF,TGTGCCAGCAGCTTAGTTCAGGGGCTTGGGGGCTACACCTTC
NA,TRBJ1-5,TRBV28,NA,CASRKGVPGQPQHF,TGTGCCAGCAGGAAAGGGGTCCCGGGACAGCCCCAGCATTTT
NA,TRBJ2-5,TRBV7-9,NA,CASSLVSGETQYF,TGTGCCAGCAGCTTAGTGAGTGGAGAGACCCAGTACTTC
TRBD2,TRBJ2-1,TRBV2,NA,CASSITSGRASEQFF,TGTGCCAGCAGCATAACTAGCGGGAGGGCCTCCGAGCAGTTCTTC
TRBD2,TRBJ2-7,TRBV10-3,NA,CAISDSWLAGTTYEQYF,TGTGCCATCAGTGATTCGTGGCTAGCGGGAACCACCTACGAGCAGTACTTC
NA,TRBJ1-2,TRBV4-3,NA,CASSQEVSTGGYTF,TGCGCCAGCAGCCAAGAGGTCTCGACGGGTGGCTACACCTTC
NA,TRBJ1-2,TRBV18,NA,CASSPSQGGDYGYTF,TGTGCCAGCTCACCATCCCAGGGAGGAGACTATGGCTACACCTTC
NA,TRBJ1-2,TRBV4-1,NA,CASSQRPDPIGDGYTF,TGCGCCAGCAGCCAGCGGCCGGACCCCATAGGGGATGGCTACACCTTC
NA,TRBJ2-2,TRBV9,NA,CASSVLGTNTGELFF,TGTGCCAGCAGCGTGTTAGGTACGAACACCGGGGAGCTGTTTTTT
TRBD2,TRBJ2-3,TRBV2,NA,CASHFSGRKTDTQYF,TGTGCCAGTCACTTTAGCGGGAGAAAAACAGATACGCAGTATTTT
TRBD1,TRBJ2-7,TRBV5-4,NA,CASSPGTGADEQYF,TGTGCCAGCAGCCCCGGGACAGGGGCAGACGAGCAGTACTTC
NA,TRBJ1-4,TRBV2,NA,CASRVAAGRTNEKLFF,TGTGCCAGCAGAGTTGCAGCCGGGAGAACTAATGAAAAACTGTTTTTT
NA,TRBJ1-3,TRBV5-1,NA,CASRSGLNSGNTIYF,TGCGCCAGCAGGTCGGGACTCAACTCTGGAAACACCATATATTTT
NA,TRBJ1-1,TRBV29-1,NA,CSVDRAGGYTEAFF,TGCAGCGTTGACAGGGCGGGGGGGTACACTGAAGCTTTCTTT
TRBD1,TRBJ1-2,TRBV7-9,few,CASSLGGQGAFHGYTF,TGTGCCAGCAGCTTAGGAGGACAGGGGGCGTTTCATGGCTACACCTTC
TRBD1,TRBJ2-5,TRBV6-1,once,CASSVGTGPQETQYF,TGTGCCAGCAGTGTGGGGACAGGGCCTCAAGAGACCCAGTACTTC
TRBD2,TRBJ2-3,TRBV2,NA,CASLSLAGEGTDTQYF,TGTGCCAGCTTATCTTTAGCGGGCGAGGGCACAGATACGCAGTATTTT
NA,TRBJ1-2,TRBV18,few,CASSPQGGPNYGYTF,TGTGCCAGCTCACCCCAGGGAGGGCCAAACTATGGCTACACCTTC
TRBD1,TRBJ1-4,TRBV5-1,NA,CASSRRGQGAEKLFF,TGCGCCAGCAGCCGGAGGGGACAGGGGGCTGAAAAACTGTTTTTT
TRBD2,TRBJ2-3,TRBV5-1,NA,CASTLAGAHTDTQYF,TGCGCCAGCACCCTAGCGGGAGCGCACACAGATACGCAGTATTTT
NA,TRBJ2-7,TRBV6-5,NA,CASSYSPGVGYEQYF,TGTGCCAGCAGTTACTCGCCAGGGGTGGGCTACGAGCAGTACTTC
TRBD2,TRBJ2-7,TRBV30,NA,CAWRGRTSGMREQYF,TGTGCCTGGAGGGGGAGGACTAGCGGGATGAGGGAGCAGTACTTC
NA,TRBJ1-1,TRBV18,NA,CASSPGVARTEAFF,TGTGCCAGCTCACCAGGGGTGGCCAGGACTGAAGCTTTCTTT